The sequence of this T cell receptor (beta chain) was determined in a study of blood T cell repertoires in COVID-19. About the research overall: Researchers got acute and convalescent COVID-19 samples from the United States, Italy and Spain.

CDR3 size: 13 residues. The V gene lost 5 bases and the J gene lost 6 bases, with 14 bases spanning the gap. From germline, CDR1 is SQVTM and CDR2 ANQGSEA. Clones were sequenced by immunoSEQ multiplex PCR, and TCRdb holds only the in-frame ones, with some missing. The table lists around 250,000 clones, 84% of them singletons. Sequencing used peripheral blood. The source of this sequence is a woman aged 40 to 55 who had recovered from COVID-19. The chain links TRBV29-1 to TRBJ1-5, with D tentatively TRBD1 (6 bases). DNA for the CDR3: TGCAGCGTTCGTTCAGGGGTAGGTCAGCCCCAGCATTTT. Its protein product is CSVRSGVGQPQHF.